This TCR beta chain stems from a study of T-cell memory formation after mild COVID-19. Study-wide findings and caveats: For second-wave clones that peaked at day 37, SARS-CoV-2 specificity went unverified. CD4+ clones that contracted lay mainly in CM and EM; CD8+ ones lay in EMRA. Memory from before infection featured some responding clones, which suggests cross-reactive memory joined.

A single record per CDR3 protein comes from TCRdb applying MiXCR to the 5' RACE reads. The table lists approximately 400,000 distinct CDR3 sequences, 15% to 20% of them singletons. Of note for this clonotype: Its specificity is unknown.

Trimming pared 7 bases from V and 0 bases from J, leaving 9 bases between. CDR3 length: 13 residues. The specimen sequenced was PBMCs or a T cell subset sorted from them (not recorded which). This TCR was recovered from a man between 18 and 35 years old who had mild COVID-19 (a few samples of this study predate the infection). Cell type and time point are not known. The chain carries TRBV12-3 or TRBV12-4 and TRBJ1-1; D remains ambiguous. The CDR3 region has the DNA TGTGCCAGCACCCCCCCCGTGAACACTGAAGCTTTCTTT. Encoded protein: CASTPPVNTEAFF.